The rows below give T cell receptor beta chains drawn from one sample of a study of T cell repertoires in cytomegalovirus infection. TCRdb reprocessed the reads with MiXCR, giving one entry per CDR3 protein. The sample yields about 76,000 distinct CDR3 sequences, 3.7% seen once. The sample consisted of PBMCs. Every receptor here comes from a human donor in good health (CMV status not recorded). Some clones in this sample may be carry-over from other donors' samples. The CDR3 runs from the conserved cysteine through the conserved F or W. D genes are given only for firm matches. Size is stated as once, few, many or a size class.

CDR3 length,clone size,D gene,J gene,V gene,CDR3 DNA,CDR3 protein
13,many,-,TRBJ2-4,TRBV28,TGTGCCAGCAGTTTGGGACTTGGTGGCATTCAGTACTTC,CASSLGLGGIQYF
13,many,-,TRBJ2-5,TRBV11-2,TGTGCCAGCAGCTTATATGTCCAAGAGACCCAGTACTTC,CASSLYVQETQYF
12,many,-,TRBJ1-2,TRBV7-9,TGTGCCAGCAGCTTTAACAGGGATGGCTACACCTTC,CASSFNRDGYTF
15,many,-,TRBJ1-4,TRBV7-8,TGTGCCAGCAGCTTGGATCCGGGAAGGAGTGAAAAACTGTTTTTT,CASSLDPGRSEKLFF
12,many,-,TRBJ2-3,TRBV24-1,TGTGCCACCAGTGATGCCACAGATACGCAGTATTTT,CATSDATDTQYF
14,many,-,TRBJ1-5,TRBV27,TGTGCCAGCAGTTACCTCATAGGGGATCAGCCCCAGCATTTT,CASSYLIGDQPQHF
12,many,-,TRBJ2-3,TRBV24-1,TGTGCCACCAGTGATAACACAGATACGCAGTATTTT,CATSDNTDTQYF
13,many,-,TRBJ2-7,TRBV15,TGTGCCACCAGTCCCGGGATTCGCTACGAGCAGTACTTC,CATSPGIRYEQYF
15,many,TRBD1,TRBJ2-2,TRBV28,TGTGCCAGCAGTCCTCCGGGACAGTTCACCGGGGAGCTGTTTTTT,CASSPPGQFTGELFF
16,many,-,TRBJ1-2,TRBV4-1,TGCGCCAGCAGCCAAGTAAGCGGAGGAATATCCTATGGCTACACCTTC,CASSQVSGGISYGYTF
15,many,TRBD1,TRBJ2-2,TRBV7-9,TGTGCCAGCAGACCTCGACAGGGCAACACCGGGGAGCTGTTTTTT,CASRPRQGNTGELFF
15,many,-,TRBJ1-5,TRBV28,TGTGCCAGCAGCCCCCTAAGGGGGAGCAATCAGCCCCAGCATTTT,CASSPLRGSNQPQHF
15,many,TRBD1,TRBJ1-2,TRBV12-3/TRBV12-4,TGTGCCAGCAGGCGACAGGGGGGAGATAACTATGGCTACACCTTC,CASRRQGGDNYGYTF